The 13 T cell receptor beta chains below all came from one sample that was sequenced in a study of shared clonotypes between healthy human individuals. Sequencing used immunoSEQ multiplex PCR; TCRdb keeps in-frame clones, though not all of them. The sample has 1.5 million to 1.9 million clones, 95% to 99% seen once. Sequenced sample: naive CD4+ T cells sorted from blood. Indicated subset: CD45RA+ positively selected. The receptors stem from a man aged 25-45 years in good health.

The genes are TRBV10-3 and TRBJ2-5; tentatively, D is TRBD1 (6 bases). The CDR3 spans 12 residues. Germline-derived CDR1 and CDR2 are ENHRY and SYGVKD. V was pared by 6 bases and J by 6 bases, with 11 bases between. CDR3 sequence reads: CAISQGTQTQYF. The DNA of the CDR3 is TGTGCCATCAGCCAGGGGACGCAGACCCAGTACTTC.

This clone was counted once. The rearrangement uses TRBV10-2 and TRBJ2-4; TRBD2 might be the D (6 bases). This CDR3 region has 18 residues. V lost 7 bases, J lost 0 bases, and 22 bases lay in between. Germline CDR1 WSHSY, CDR2 SAAADI. The CDR3 DNA follows: TGCGCCAGCAAGAGCCCGGTAGGGGAGGCTCTAGCCAAAAACATTCAGTACTTC. Protein sequence: CASKSPVGEALAKNIQYF.

The V gene is TRBV27, the J gene TRBJ1-1, with D unclear. The V end lost 6 bases, the J end lost 0 bases, and 14 bases lay between the germline ends. The CDR3 covers 15 residues. The germline V gene encodes CDR1 MNHEY and CDR2 SMNVEV (reference sequence). CDR3 in DNA: TGTGCCAGCAGCCGACAATTTCAAATGAACACTGAAGCTTTCTTT. This sequence encodes CASSRQFQMNTEAFF.

The chain uses TRBV6-5 and TRBJ1-2; 7 positions match TRBD1. Germline loops: CDR1 MNHEY, CDR2 SVGAGI. This CDR3 region has 14 residues. V lost 6 bases to trimming and J lost 2 bases; unmatched junction nucleotides: 6. This CDR3 reads CASRRTGVNYGYTF. DNA of the CDR3: TGTGCCAGCAGACGTACAGGGGTAAACTATGGCTACACCTTC.

V usage is TRBV13 and J usage is TRBJ1-2; D gene ambiguous. From germline, CDR1 is PRHDT and CDR2 FYEKMQ (reference sequence). V was shortened by 5 bases and J by 7 bases, with 14 bases between the two germline ends. This CDR3 spans 13 amino acids. The CDR3 loop is CASSPDIGFGYTF. The CDR3 DNA is TGTGCCAGCAGCCCAGACATTGGGTTTGGCTACACCTTC.

CDR3 coding DNA: TGTGCCACCAGCAGAGGGGGGACAGCTACTGAAGCTTTCTTT. Protein: CATSRGGTATEAFF. This chain connects TRBV15 to TRBJ1-1, with 7 bases that match TRBD1. This CDR3 has 14 residues. Germline-derived CDR1 and CDR2 are LNHNV and YYDKDF (reference sequence). Trimming removed 1 base from V and 5 bases from J; junction bases left unmatched: 4.

Of note for this clone: It is unclear where the CDR3 begins or ends on the DNA, so no DNA is shown, and the CDR3 is as TCRdb lists it. The gene calls are TRBV7-2 and TRBJ2-6. Germline V CDR1 and CDR2: SGHTA, FQGNSA. The CDR3 has 19 residues if both end residues are counted. This CDR3 reads CASSLLFFGPGSGANVLTF.

This rearrangement joins TRBV4-1 to TRBJ2-5; D is perhaps TRBD1 (6 bases). This CDR3 is built from 16 residues. V lost 0 bases, J lost 1 base, and 12 bases lay in between. CDR1 is MGHRA and CDR2 is YSYEKL in the germline V gene. The CDR3 DNA sequence: TGCGCCAGCAGCCAAGAAGGGGGTGTGGGCCAAGAGACCCAGTACTTC. Its translation: CASSQEGGVGQETQYF.

This rearrangement joins TRBV19 to TRBJ2-3; tentative D call: TRBD2 (7 bases). This CDR3 is built from 17 residues. V shed 3 bases and J shed 1 base, with 17 bases lying between them. CDR1 is LNHDA and CDR2 is SQIVND in the germline V gene (reference sequence). CDR3 in DNA: TGTGCCAGTAGTATCGGGGGCGGGCGGGAGCGCACAGATACGCAGTATTTT. It encodes CASSIGGGRERTDTQYF.

CDR3 loop: CASSPYNFRDSRVDTQYF. CDR3 DNA sequence: TGTGCCAGCAGCCCATATAACTTCCGGGACTCACGAGTGGATACGCAGTATTTT. This rearrangement joins TRBV7-6 to TRBJ2-3, with a possible D match to TRBD2 (6 bases). The germline CDR1 and CDR2 sequences are SGHVS and FNYEAQ. The CDR3 consists of 18 residues. V lost 5 bases, J lost 6 bases, and 27 bases lay in between.

The J gene is TRBJ2-3, the V gene TRBV11-2; TRBD2 matches at 8 bases. The germline CDR1 and CDR2 sequences are SGHAT and FQNNGV. The CDR3 is 17 residues long. With V trimmed by 5 bases and J by 4 bases, 14 bases remained unmatched. This CDR3 reads CASSPQGSGRDADTQYF. As DNA, the CDR3 is TGTGCCAGCAGCCCCCAGGGGAGCGGGAGAGATGCAGATACGCAGTATTTT.

The chain recombines TRBV5-4 with TRBJ2-3; 10 nucleotides align to TRBD1. Germline-derived CDR1 and CDR2 are SGHNT and YYREEE (reference sequence). The CDR3 extends over 15 amino acids. V shed 4 bases, J shed 4 bases, and the junction held 6 bases outside the gene matches. This CDR3 reads CASSGTGVVADTQYF. DNA for the CDR3: TGTGCCAGCAGCGGGACAGGGGTGGTCGCAGATACGCAGTATTTT.

The chain employs TRBV5-1 and TRBJ2-2; the match to TRBD1 covers 10 bases. There are 18 residues in the CDR3. V lost 4 bases to trimming and J lost 0 bases; unmatched junction nucleotides: 9. CDR1 SGHRS and CDR2 YFSETQ come from the germline V gene. CDR3 loop: CASSLNLGQGANTGELFF. For the CDR3, the DNA is TGCGCCAGCAGCCTAAACTTAGGACAGGGGGCGAACACCGGGGAGCTGTTTTTT.